Listed here are 20 T cell receptor beta chains from one sample, sequenced in a study of cytomegalovirus exposure and HLA in healthy donors. Produced via immunoSEQ multiplex PCR; TCRdb's table is partial and in-frame only. The sample shows 150,000 to 200,000 clones, roughly 91% of them seen only once. Sequences were obtained from PBMCs. These receptors were collected from a woman in her late teens or twenties in good health and CMV-seropositive.

The chain employs TRBV10-3 and TRBJ2-7; the match to TRBD2 covers 7 bases. V lost 1 base to trimming and J lost 0 bases; unmatched junction nucleotides: 6. The CDR3 length is 16 residues. Germline V gives CDR1 ENHRY, CDR2 SYGVKD. The CDR3 spells CAISEWEGRSSYEQYF. The DNA of the CDR3 is TGTGCCATCAGTGAGTGGGAGGGTCGTAGCTCCTACGAGCAGTACTTC.

This chain joins TRBV2 and TRBJ2-1; 7 bases are a match to TRBD2. The CDR3 totals 13 residues. V dropped 2 bases and J dropped 7; count of bases not matched to a gene: 2. Per the germline V gene, CDR1 is SNHLY and CDR2 is FYNNEI. Here the CDR3 DNA reads TGTGCCAGCAGTGAAAGGCGGGGGAATGAGCAGTTCTTC. It yields the protein CASSERRGNEQFF.

The chain uses TRBV19 and TRBJ1-2, with TRBD1 matching 7 bases. CDR1 and CDR2 from the germline V gene are LNHDA and SQIVND (reference sequence). CDR3 length: 17 residues. Trimming took 3 bases from V and 8 from J; bases not matched to a gene: 18. This CDR3 is CASSIRTTDYRGGGYTF. The CDR3 DNA follows: TGTGCCAGTAGTATCAGGACCACCGACTACAGGGGCGGAGGCTACACCTTC.

This clone was seen ten or more times. The genes are TRBV7-2 and TRBJ2-3; 9 nucleotides align to TRBD2. CDR1 and CDR2 from the germline V gene are SGHTA and FQGNSA. After removal of 2 bases from V and 4 bases from J, the junction contained 7 bases not matched to a gene. The CDR3 consists of 16 residues. CDR3 sequence reads: CASSLNGGRASDTQYF. Written as DNA, the CDR3 is TGTGCCAGCAGCTTAAACGGCGGGAGGGCCTCAGATACGCAGTATTTT.

J is TRBJ2-3 and V is TRBV29-1; D not certain. This CDR3 has 13 residues. CDR1 is SQVTM and CDR2 is ANQGSEA in the germline V gene. V lost 5 bases to trimming and J lost 1 base, with 10 bases between them. CDR3 loop: CSVRRTRTDTQYF. For the CDR3, the DNA is TGCAGCGTTCGGAGAACGCGCACAGATACGCAGTATTTT.

V usage is TRBV6-5 and J usage is TRBJ1-1, with D uncertain. V lost 5 bases to trimming and J lost 1 base, with 11 bases between them. This CDR3 comprises 14 residues. Germline loops: CDR1 MNHEY, CDR2 SVGAGI. CDR3 nucleotides: TGTGCCAGCAGTGAGAGCCAAAGGAACACTGAAGCTTTCTTT. This translates into CASSESQRNTEAFF.

This clone was counted a few times. The chain combines TRBV2 with TRBJ1-3; a weak D match, TRBD1 (5 bases). Looked up from germline, CDR1 is SNHLY and CDR2 is FYNNEI. There are 12 residues in the CDR3. Trimming cost V 7 bases and J 7 bases, with 11 bases left between them. The CDR3 sequence is CASTPRGNTIYF. In DNA form, the CDR3 reads TGTGCCAGCACCCCCCGGGGGAACACCATATATTTT.

This clone came up once. CDR3 region: CASSLTGGDPYNEQFF. CDR3 sequence (DNA): TGTGCCAGCAGCTTGACAGGGGGGGATCCCTACAATGAGCAGTTCTTC. The chain uses TRBV11-2 and TRBJ2-1, with 9 bases fitting TRBD1. The CDR3 totals 16 residues. Looked up from germline, CDR1 is SGHAT and CDR2 is FQNNGV. The V segment lost 3 bases and the J segment 2 bases; nucleotides outside the gene matches: 5.

This clone was seen only once. This chain connects TRBV7-2 to TRBJ2-3; 9 nucleotides align to TRBD2. The CDR3 contains 17 residues. Looked up from germline, CDR1 is SGHTA and CDR2 is FQGNSA. The trim removed 0 bases at V and 4 bases at J, leaving 8 bases unmatched. In DNA, the CDR3 is TGTGCCAGCAGCTTAGCCTTAGCGGGAGTACGTGCAGATACGCAGTATTTT. Protein: CASSLALAGVRADTQYF.

The V gene is TRBV6-6, the J gene TRBJ2-7; 8 bases map to TRBD1. With V trimmed by 4 bases and J by 4 bases, 6 bases remained unmatched. CDR1 MNHNY and CDR2 SVGAGI come from the germline V gene (reference sequence). This CDR3 comprises 14 residues. CDR3 region: CASSSGQGLYEQYF. CDR3 nucleotide sequence: TGTGCCAGCAGTTCAGGACAGGGATTATACGAGCAGTACTTC.

The chain has TRBV19 and TRBJ1-1; 9 bases are shared with TRBD1. J gave up 1 base and V 5 bases, and 8 bases lay outside the gene matches. Per germline, CDR1 LNHDA and CDR2 SQIVND (reference sequence). CDR3 size: 16 residues. The CDR3 DNA reads as TGTGCCAGTAGTCCTAGACAGGGGGTAGGGAACACTGAAGCTTTCTTT. It codes for CASSPRQGVGNTEAFF.

The J gene is TRBJ1-5, the V gene TRBV5-5; D might be TRBD1 (6 bases). Germline V gives CDR1 SGHKS, CDR2 YYEKEE (reference sequence). V shed 4 bases and J shed 4 bases, with 15 bases lying between them. The CDR3 sequence is 15 residues long. CDR3 coding DNA: TGTGCCAGCAGCACAATGCCGACAGGAAATCAGCCCCAGCATTTT. Translating it yields CASSTMPTGNQPQHF.

The chain links TRBV18 to TRBJ1-4; D unclear. V was cut by 9 bases and J by 5 bases, with 13 bases left in between. The CDR3 has 13 amino acids. Germline V gene sequence: CDR1 KGHSH, CDR2 LQKENI. CDR3 coding DNA: TGTGCCAGTTCAGAGGGTCAGAATGAAAAACTGTTTTTT. Its translation: CASSEGQNEKLFF.

This sequence joins TRBV9 and TRBJ2-1, with 9 bases aligning to TRBD1. The junction had 2 bases not matched to a gene; V was cut back by 0 bases and J by 4 bases. Germline CDR1 and CDR2: SGDLS and YYNGEE. The CDR3 sequence is 15 residues long. CDR3 protein: CASSVEGTGYNEQFF. CDR3 DNA sequence: TGTGCCAGCAGCGTAGAGGGGACAGGGTACAATGAGCAGTTCTTC.

The J gene is TRBJ2-1, the V gene TRBV7-2; D not resolved. This CDR3 comprises 15 residues. The V gene lost 3 bases and the J gene lost 4 bases, with 13 bases spanning the gap. CDR1 is SGHTA and CDR2 is FQGNSA in the germline V gene. CDR3 sequence reads: CASSLTWAGYNEQFF. CDR3 DNA sequence: TGTGCCAGCAGCTTGACGTGGGCCGGATACAATGAGCAGTTCTTC.

The chain uses TRBV28 and TRBJ1-2, with a tentative D call TRBD1 (5 bases). The V end lost 7 bases, the J end lost 0 bases, and 15 bases lay between the germline ends. The germline V gene encodes CDR1 MDHEN and CDR2 SYDVKM. The CDR3 contains 15 residues. The CDR3 is CASTKGGAPNYGYTF. The CDR3 nucleotides read TGTGCCAGCACCAAAGGCGGGGCACCTAACTATGGCTACACCTTC.

The chain carries TRBV5-8 and TRBJ2-2; 8 bases match TRBD1. Germline V gives CDR1 SGHTS, CDR2 YDEGEE. The V segment lost 4 bases and the J segment 2 bases; nucleotides outside the gene matches: 7. The CDR3 is 16 residues long. CDR3 nucleotide sequence: TGTGCCAGCAGCCAACTCGGACAGGGCAACACCGGGGAGCTGTTTTTT. As protein: CASSQLGQGNTGELFF.

CDR3 nucleotides: TGCAGCGTTGGAGTGGGAGTATCGTACGAGCAGTACTTC. This translates into CSVGVGVSYEQYF. The V gene is TRBV29-1, the J gene TRBJ2-7, with D perhaps matching TRBD2 (5 bases). In germline, CDR1 is SQVTM, CDR2 ANQGSEA. The CDR3 totals 13 residues. Trimming removed 4 bases from V and 4 bases from J, with 14 bases in between.

The CDR3 sequence is CASSLAQGGAGGEKLFF. The CDR3 DNA follows: TGCGCCAGCAGCTTGGCCCAAGGGGGCGCAGGCGGCGAAAAACTGTTTTTT. The J gene is TRBJ1-4, the V gene TRBV5-1, with 7 bases aligning to TRBD1. In germline, CDR1 is SGHRS, CDR2 YFSETQ. The V segment lost 0 bases and the J segment 8 bases; nucleotides outside the gene matches: 13. The CDR3 is 17 residues long.

The chain carries TRBV19 and TRBJ2-1, with D maybe TRBD1 (6 bases). The V end lost 6 bases, the J end lost 6 bases, and 12 bases lay between the germline ends. This CDR3 has 13 amino acids. CDR1 is LNHDA and CDR2 is SQIVND in the germline V gene (reference sequence). In DNA, the CDR3 is TGTGCCAGTAGCCCACAGGGCGGCAATGAGCAGTTCTTC. It encodes CASSPQGGNEQFF.